This T cell receptor beta chain derives from a study of cytomegalovirus exposure and HLA in healthy donors. Concerning this clone: Its matching antigen is unknown.

Germline CDR1 is MNHNY and CDR2 is SVGAGI (reference sequence). This CDR3 is 15 amino acids long. Between the trimmed V and J ends, which lost 5 bases and 0 bases, there was a span of 13 bases. The PCR contained 60 Vbeta and 13 Jbeta primers. How the authors handled the data: As a later analysis found, there were tens of millions of unique TCR beta chains, of which roughly 11 million were shared. Sequencing was performed with immunoSEQ multiplex PCR; in TCRdb, only in-frame clones are kept and a portion is missing. The DNA gave D and trimming, while V, J and clone size come from that table. The sample has under 150,000 clones; 70% to 80% are singletons. Broader study findings: By a later analysis, the bulk of CMV-associated TCR beta chains appeared HLA-restricted. V- and J-gene trimming in TCR beta was tied to a missense DCLRE1C variant by an analysis performed later. Relative to the roughly 690-donor mean, N-insertions were reportedly fewer in an Asian-associated ancestry cluster in a later analysis.

The sequence derives from a female donor in good health and CMV-seronegative. The sample taken for sequencing was PBMCs. This chain uses TRBV6-6 with TRBJ1-1; D is perhaps TRBD1 (6 bases). The DNA for the CDR3 is TGTGCCAGCAGTACCGGACAGACTTTGAACACTGAAGCTTTCTTT. Residues: CASSTGQTLNTEAFF.